This TCR beta chain was captured by sequencing in a study of post-analysis software for immune sequencing data. Across the whole study: Some patients lacked subtype; others had relapsing-remitting, secondary progressive or progressive-relapsing disease.

This clonotype was counted once. Antigen unknown. Included in the TCR beta cDNA libraries were unique molecular identifiers. Around 500,000 cDNA molecules came from around 1 to 9.1 million T cells. TCRdb ran MiXCR on the PCR reads and lists one entry per CDR3 protein. The data contain about 430,000 distinct CDR3 sequences, approximately 39% of them seen just once; the ten biggest clones take up approximately 7.7%. Whole-study findings and limits: Significantly decreased normalized Chao1 diversity was recorded for multiple sclerosis patients relative to controls. Batch-matched samples strongly co-clustered by F measure.

This TCR was recovered from a girl aged 2 to 9 with multiple sclerosis. The sample was blood.

Here the CDR3 reads CSVRGTDRDYEQYF. In DNA form, the CDR3 reads TGCAGCGTGAGAGGAACCGACAGGGACTACGAGCAGTACTTC. The V call is TRBV29-1, the J call TRBJ2-7; 7 nucleotides match TRBD1. With 6 bases clipped from V and 3 bases from J, the junction kept 11 bases outside the gene matches. The germline gives CDR1 SQVTM, CDR2 ANQGSEA. This CDR3 has 14 residues.